This is a list of T cell receptor beta chains from one sample in a study of cytomegalovirus exposure and HLA in healthy donors. TCRdb keeps only in-frame clones here, not all; method: immunoSEQ multiplex PCR. The profile shows about 190,000 clones, 81% of them singletons. The material sequenced was PBMCs. Receptor source: a man aged 45-65 years in good health and CMV-seronegative. Each CDR3 is given with its conserved first and last residue. D genes are given only for firm matches. Clone size is not always given. Where it is, it says once, few, many or a class for expanded clones.

V gene	J gene	D gene	CDR3 length	clone size	CDR3 protein	CDR3 DNA
TRBV18	TRBJ2-2	TRBD2	16	few	CASSPLAGTNTGELFF	TGTGCCAGCTCACCCCTAGCGGGAACGAACACCGGGGAGCTGTTTTTT
TRBV27	TRBJ2-1	-	15	-	CASSFWAGTYNEQFF	TGTGCCAGCAGTTTTTGGGCAGGGACCTACAATGAGCAGTTCTTC
TRBV19	TRBJ1-2	TRBD1	13	-	CASRRGPNYGYTF	TGTGCCAGTAGAAGGGGGCCTAACTATGGCTACACCTTC
TRBV5-4	TRBJ1-6	TRBD1	15	-	CASSNRGDYNSPLHF	TGTGCCAGCAGCAACAGGGGGGATTATAATTCACCCCTCCACTTT
TRBV19	TRBJ1-3	TRBD1	14	-	CASGPGQGISTIYF	TGTGCCAGCGGGCCGGGACAGGGTATTTCCACCATATATTTT
TRBV5-4	TRBJ2-6	-	16	-	CASSSSGAPGANVLTF	TGTGCCAGCAGCTCCTCAGGGGCCCCCGGGGCCAACGTCCTGACTTTC
TRBV5-1	TRBJ1-6	-	14	-	CASSFARANSPLHF	TGCGCCAGCAGCTTTGCCCGCGCGAATTCACCCCTCCACTTT
TRBV12-5	TRBJ2-3	TRBD1	15	-	CASAPGTGETDTQYF	TGTGCTAGTGCCCCCGGGACAGGAGAAACAGATACGCAGTATTTT
TRBV4-2	TRBJ2-1	-	11	-	CASSSEDEQFF	TGTGCCAGCAGCTCAGAGGATGAGCAGTTCTTC
TRBV6-5	TRBJ2-3	-	14	-	CASSSTTSTDTQYF	TGTGCCAGCAGTTCGACAACTAGCACAGATACGCAGTATTTT
TRBV7-2	TRBJ2-7	-	14	few	CASSPLSRPYEQYF	TGTGCCAGCAGCCCCCTGAGCCGCCCCTACGAGCAGTACTTC
TRBV25-1	TRBJ1-1	-	15	-	CASSESVGGIAEAFF	TGTGCCAGCAGTGAATCCGTGGGAGGGATCGCTGAAGCTTTCTTT
TRBV18	TRBJ2-5	-	13	-	CASSPRIPGTQYF	TGTGCCAGCTCACCACGAATCCCGGGGACCCAGTACTTC
TRBV18	TRBJ2-3	-	14	-	CASSPPGQADTQYF	TGTGCCAGCTCACCACCGGGTCAGGCAGATACGCAGTATTTT
TRBV6-5	TRBJ2-4	TRBD2	14	few	CASSSGGSPNIQYF	TGTGCCAGCAGCTCGGGAGGGAGCCCAAACATTCAGTACTTC
TRBV6-1	TRBJ2-7	-	12	few	CASSEISYEQYF	TGTGCCAGCAGTGAAATATCCTACGAGCAGTACTTC
TRBV6-5	TRBJ1-2	-	14	-	CASSVAGGFYGYTF	TGTGCCAGCAGTGTCGCGGGGGGGTTCTATGGCTACACCTTC
TRBV5-4	TRBJ2-5	TRBD1	14	-	CASSYVDREETQYF	TGTGCCAGCAGCTACGTCGACAGGGAAGAGACCCAGTACTTC
TRBV19	TRBJ2-3	TRBD2	15	once	CASKVLAGGTDTQYF	TGTGCCAGTAAGGTCCTAGCGGGGGGCACAGATACGCAGTATTTT
TRBV19	TRBJ2-1	TRBD2	14	-	CASSTGGAYNEQFF	TGTGCCAGTTCGACGGGGGGGGCGTACAATGAGCAGTTCTTC
TRBV7-9	TRBJ1-2	TRBD1	14	few	CASSWGQAVGGYTF	TGTGCCAGCAGCTGGGGACAGGCAGTCGGAGGCTACACCTTC
TRBV27	TRBJ2-2	-	16	once	CASSFKGTVNTGELFF	TGTGCCAGCAGTTTCAAGGGGACTGTTAACACCGGGGAGCTGTTTTTT
TRBV30	TRBJ1-5	TRBD1	14	-	CAWGTGGVGQPQHF	TGTGCCTGGGGGACAGGGGGGGTAGGTCAGCCCCAGCATTTT
TRBV19	TRBJ1-5	-	12	few	CASSLTGQPQHF	TGTGCCAGTAGCCTCACAGGGCAGCCCCAGCATTTT
TRBV7-9	TRBJ2-1	TRBD1	16	-	CSSSQTGQTLYNEQFF	TGTTCCAGCAGCCAAACGGGACAGACTTTGTACAATGAGCAGTTCTTC
TRBV6-5	TRBJ2-7	-	15	-	CASSYSRRQSYEQYF	TGTGCCAGCAGTTACTCGAGACGACAATCCTACGAGCAGTACTTC
TRBV18	TRBJ1-1	TRBD1	14	once	CASSPYRGLTEAFF	TGTGCCAGCTCACCGTACAGGGGGCTTACTGAAGCTTTCTTT
TRBV23-1	TRBJ2-2	-	19	-	CASSQSFEMVTGLDGELFF	TGCGCCAGCAGTCAATCTTTTGAGATGGTAACAGGGCTGGACGGGGAGCTGTTTTTT